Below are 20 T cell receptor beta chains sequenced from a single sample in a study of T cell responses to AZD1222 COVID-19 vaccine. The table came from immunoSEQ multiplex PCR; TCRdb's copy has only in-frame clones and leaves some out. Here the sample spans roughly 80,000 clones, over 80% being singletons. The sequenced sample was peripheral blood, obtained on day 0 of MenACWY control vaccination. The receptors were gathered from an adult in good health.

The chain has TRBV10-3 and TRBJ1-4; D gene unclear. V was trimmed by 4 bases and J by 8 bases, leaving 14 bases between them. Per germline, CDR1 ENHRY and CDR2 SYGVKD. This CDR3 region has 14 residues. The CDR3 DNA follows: TGTGCCATCAGTGCCCAGAGGGAGGGAGAAAAACTGTTTTTT. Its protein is CAISAQREGEKLFF.

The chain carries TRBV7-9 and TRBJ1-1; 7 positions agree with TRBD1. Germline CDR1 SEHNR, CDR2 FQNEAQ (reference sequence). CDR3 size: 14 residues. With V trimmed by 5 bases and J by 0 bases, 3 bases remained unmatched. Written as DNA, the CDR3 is TGTGCCAGCAGCCTGGGACAGATGAACACTGAAGCTTTCTTT. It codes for CASSLGQMNTEAFF.

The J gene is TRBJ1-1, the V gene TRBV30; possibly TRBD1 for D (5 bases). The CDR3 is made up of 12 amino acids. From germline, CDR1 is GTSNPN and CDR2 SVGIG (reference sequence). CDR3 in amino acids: CAQQAMNTEAFF. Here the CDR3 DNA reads TGTGCTCAACAGGCCATGAACACTGAAGCTTTCTTT.

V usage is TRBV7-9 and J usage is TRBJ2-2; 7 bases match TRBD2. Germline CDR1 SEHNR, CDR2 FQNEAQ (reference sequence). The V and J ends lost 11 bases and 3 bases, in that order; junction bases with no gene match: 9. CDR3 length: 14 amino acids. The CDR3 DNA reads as TGTGCCGCCTCCTCCGCGGGAGACACCGGGGAGCTGTTTTTT. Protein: CAASSAGDTGELFF.

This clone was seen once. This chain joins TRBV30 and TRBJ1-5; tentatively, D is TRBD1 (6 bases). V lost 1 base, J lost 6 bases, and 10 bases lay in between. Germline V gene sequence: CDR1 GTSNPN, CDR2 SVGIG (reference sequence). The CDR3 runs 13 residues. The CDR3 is CAWSGQGSQPQHF. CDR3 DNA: TGTGCCTGGAGTGGGCAGGGGAGTCAGCCCCAGCATTTT.

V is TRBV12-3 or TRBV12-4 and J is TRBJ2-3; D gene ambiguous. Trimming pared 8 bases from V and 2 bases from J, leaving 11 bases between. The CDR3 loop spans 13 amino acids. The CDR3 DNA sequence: TGTGCCAGCGAGGCGGTTAACACAGATACGCAGTATTTT. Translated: CASEAVNTDTQYF.

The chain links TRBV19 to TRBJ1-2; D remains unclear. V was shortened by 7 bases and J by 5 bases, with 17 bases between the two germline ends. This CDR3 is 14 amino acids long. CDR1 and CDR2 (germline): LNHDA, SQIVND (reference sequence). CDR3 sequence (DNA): TGTGCCAGTACCCTATTGGACGGGTCTTATGGCTACACCTTC. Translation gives CASTLLDGSYGYTF.

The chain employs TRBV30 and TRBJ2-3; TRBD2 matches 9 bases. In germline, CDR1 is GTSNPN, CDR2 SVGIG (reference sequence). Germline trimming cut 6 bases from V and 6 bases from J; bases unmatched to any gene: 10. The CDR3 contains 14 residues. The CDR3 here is CACPRSGRLDTQYF. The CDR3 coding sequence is TGTGCCTGCCCTAGGAGCGGGAGGTTGGATACGCAGTATTTT.

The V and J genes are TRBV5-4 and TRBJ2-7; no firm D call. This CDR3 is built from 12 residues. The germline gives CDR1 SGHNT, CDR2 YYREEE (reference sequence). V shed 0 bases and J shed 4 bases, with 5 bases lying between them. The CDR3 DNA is TGTGCCAGCAGCTTGGGAGGTTACGAGCAGTACTTC. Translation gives CASSLGGYEQYF.

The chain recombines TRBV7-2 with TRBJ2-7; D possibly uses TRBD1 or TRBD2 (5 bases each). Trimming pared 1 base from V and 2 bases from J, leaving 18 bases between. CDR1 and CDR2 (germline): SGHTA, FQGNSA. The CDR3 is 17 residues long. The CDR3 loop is CASSLGRLGVGTYEQYF. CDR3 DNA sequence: TGTGCCAGCAGCTTAGGCCGCCTGGGGGTGGGAACCTACGAGCAGTACTTC.

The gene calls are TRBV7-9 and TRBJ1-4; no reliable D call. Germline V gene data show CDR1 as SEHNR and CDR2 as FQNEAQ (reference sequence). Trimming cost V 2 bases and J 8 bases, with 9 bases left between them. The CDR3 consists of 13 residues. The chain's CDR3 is CASSLIKGEKLFF. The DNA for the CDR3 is TGTGCCAGCAGCTTAATTAAAGGAGAAAAACTGTTTTTT. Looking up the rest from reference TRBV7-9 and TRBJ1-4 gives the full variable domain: DTGVSQNPRHKITKRGQNVTFRCDPISEHNRLYWYRQTLGQGPEFLTYFQNEAQLEKSRLLSDRFSAERPKGSFSTLEIQRTEQGDSAMYLCASSLIKGEKLFFGSGTQLSVL.

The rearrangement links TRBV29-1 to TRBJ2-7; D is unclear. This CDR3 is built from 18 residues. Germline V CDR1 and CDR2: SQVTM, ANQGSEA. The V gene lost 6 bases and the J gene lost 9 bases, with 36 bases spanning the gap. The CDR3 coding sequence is TGCAGCGTAGTCCTACCCGGATCGCAAAATTCATTTCACGAAGGGCAGTACTTC. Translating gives CSVVLPGSQNSFHEGQYF.

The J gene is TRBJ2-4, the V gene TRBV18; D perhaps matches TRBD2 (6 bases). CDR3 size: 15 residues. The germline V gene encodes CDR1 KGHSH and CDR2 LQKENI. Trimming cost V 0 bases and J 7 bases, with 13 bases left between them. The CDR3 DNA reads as TGTGCCAGCTCACCACCAGGGCGCGGGGAGAACATTCAGTACTTC. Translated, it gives CASSPPGRGENIQYF.

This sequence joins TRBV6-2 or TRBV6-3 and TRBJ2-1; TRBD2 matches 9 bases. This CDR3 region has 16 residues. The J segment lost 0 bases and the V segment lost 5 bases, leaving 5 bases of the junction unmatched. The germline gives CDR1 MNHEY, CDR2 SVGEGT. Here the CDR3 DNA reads TGTGCCAGCAGTCGGCAGCGGGAGGCCTCCTACAATGAGCAGTTCTTC. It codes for CASSRQREASYNEQFF.

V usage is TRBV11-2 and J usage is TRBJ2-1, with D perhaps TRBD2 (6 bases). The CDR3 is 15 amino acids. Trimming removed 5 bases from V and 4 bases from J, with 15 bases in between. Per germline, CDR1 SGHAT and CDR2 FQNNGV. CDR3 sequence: CASSHPRELYNEQFF. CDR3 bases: TGTGCCAGCAGCCATCCCCGGGAGCTATACAATGAGCAGTTCTTC.

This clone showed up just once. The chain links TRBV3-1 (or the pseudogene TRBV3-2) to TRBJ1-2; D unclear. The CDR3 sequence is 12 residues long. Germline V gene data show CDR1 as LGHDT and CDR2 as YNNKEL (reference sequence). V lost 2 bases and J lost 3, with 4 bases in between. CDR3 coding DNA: TGTGCCAGCAGCCAACTGGACTATGGCTACACCTTC. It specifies CASSQLDYGYTF.

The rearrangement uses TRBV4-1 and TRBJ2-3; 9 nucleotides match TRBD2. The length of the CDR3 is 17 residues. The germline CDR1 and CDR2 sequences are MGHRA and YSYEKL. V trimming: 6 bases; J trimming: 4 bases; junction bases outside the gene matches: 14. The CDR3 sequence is CASSLSGAGGPSDTQYF. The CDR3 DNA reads TGCGCCAGCAGTCTTTCGGGCGCGGGAGGGCCCTCAGATACGCAGTATTTT.

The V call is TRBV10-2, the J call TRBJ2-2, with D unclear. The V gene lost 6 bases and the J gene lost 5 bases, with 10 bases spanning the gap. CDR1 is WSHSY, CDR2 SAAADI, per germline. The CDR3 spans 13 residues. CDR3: CASREAQTGELFF. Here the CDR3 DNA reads TGCGCCAGCAGGGAAGCTCAGACCGGGGAGCTGTTTTTT.

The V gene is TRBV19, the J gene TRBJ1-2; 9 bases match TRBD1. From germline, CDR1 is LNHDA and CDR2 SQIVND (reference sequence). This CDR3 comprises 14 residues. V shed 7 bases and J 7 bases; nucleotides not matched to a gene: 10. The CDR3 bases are TGTGCCAGTAATGTTTACAGGGGGCATTCTGGCTACACCTTC. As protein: CASNVYRGHSGYTF.

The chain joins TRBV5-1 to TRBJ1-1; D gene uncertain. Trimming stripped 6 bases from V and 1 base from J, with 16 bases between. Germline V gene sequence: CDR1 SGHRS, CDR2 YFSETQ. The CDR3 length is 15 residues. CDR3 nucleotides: TGCGCCAGCACTGCCCCCGAGGGCCCGAACACTGAAGCTTTCTTT. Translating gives CASTAPEGPNTEAFF.